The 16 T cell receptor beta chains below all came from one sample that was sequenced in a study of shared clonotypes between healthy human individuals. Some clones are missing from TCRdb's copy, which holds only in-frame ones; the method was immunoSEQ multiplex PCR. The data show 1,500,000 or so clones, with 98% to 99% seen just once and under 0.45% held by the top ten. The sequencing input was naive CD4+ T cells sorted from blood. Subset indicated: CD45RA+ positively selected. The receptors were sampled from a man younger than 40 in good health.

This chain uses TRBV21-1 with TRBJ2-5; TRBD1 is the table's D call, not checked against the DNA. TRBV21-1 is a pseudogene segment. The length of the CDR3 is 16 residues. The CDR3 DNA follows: TGTGCCAGCAGCACTCCGGACAGGGACAAGCCAGAGACCCAGTACTTC. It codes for CASSTPDRDKPETQYF.

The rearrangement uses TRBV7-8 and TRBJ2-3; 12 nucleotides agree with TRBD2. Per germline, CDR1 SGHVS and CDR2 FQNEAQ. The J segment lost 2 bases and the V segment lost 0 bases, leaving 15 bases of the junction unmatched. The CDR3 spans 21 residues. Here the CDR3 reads CASSLARVKLAGGPDTDTQYF. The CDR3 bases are TGTGCCAGCAGCTTAGCGCGGGTAAAGCTAGCGGGAGGGCCGGACACAGATACGCAGTATTTT. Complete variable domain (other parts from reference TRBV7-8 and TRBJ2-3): GAGVSQSPRYKVAKRGQDVALRCDPISGHVSLFWYQQALGQGPEFLTYFQNEAQLDKSGLPSDRFFAERPEGSVSTLKIQRTQQEDSAVYLCASSLARVKLAGGPDTDTQYFGPGTRLTVL.

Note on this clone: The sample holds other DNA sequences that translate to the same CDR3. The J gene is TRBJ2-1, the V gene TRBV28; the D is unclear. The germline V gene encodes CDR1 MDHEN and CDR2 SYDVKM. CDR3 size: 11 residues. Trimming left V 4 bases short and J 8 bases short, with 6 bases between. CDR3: CASSSLDEQFF. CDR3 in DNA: TGTGCCAGCAGTTCGCTGGATGAGCAGTTCTTC.

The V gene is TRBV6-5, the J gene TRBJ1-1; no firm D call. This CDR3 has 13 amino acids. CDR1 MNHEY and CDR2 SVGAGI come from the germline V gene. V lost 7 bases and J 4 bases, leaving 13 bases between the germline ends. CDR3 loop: CASTWTRGTEAFF. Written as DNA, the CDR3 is TGTGCCAGCACCTGGACCCGGGGCACTGAAGCTTTCTTT.

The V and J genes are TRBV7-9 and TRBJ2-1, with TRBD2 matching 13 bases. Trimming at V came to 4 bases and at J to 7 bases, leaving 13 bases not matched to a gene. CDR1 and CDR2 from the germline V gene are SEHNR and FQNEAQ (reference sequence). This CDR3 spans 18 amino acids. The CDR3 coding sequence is TGTGCCAGCAGCTCCCGGACTAGCGGGAGCACGACATGGAATGAGCAGTTCTTC. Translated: CASSSRTSGSTTWNEQFF. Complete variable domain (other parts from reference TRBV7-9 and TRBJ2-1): DTGVSQNPRHKITKRGQNVTFRCDPISEHNRLYWYRQTLGQGPEFLTYFQNEAQLEKSRLLSDRFSAERPKGSFSTLEIQRTEQGDSAMYLCASSSRTSGSTTWNEQFFGPGTRLTVL.

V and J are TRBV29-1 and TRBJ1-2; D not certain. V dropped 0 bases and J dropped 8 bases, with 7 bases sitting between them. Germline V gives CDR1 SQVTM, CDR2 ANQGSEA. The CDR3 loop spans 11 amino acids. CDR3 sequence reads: CSVEDTGGYTF. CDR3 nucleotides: TGCAGCGTTGAAGACACGGGCGGCTACACCTTC.

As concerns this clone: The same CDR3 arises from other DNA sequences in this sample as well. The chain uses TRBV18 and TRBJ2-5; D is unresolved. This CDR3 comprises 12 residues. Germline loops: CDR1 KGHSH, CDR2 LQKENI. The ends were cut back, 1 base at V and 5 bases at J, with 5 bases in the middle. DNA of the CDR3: TGTGCCAGCTCACCACGATATGAGACCCAGTACTTC. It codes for CASSPRYETQYF.

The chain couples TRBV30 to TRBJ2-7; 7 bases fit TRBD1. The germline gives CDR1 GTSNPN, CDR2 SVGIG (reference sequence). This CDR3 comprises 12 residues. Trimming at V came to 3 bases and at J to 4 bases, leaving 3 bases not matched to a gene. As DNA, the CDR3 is TGTGCCTGGAGAGAGGGGGCGTACGAGCAGTACTTC. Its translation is CAWREGAYEQYF.

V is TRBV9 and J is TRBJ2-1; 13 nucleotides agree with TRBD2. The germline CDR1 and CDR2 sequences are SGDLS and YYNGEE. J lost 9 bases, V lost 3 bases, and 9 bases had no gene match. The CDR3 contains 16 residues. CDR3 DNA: TGTGCCAGCAGCGCAAAACTAGCGGGAGGGCAGGGTGAGCAGTTCTTC. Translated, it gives CASSAKLAGGQGEQFF.

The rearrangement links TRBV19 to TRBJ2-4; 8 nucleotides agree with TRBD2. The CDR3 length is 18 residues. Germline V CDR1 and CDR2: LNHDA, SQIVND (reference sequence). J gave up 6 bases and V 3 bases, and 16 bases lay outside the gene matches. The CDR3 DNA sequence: TGTGCCAGTAGTATCGGGCGTGAGCGGGAGTGGAGGGCAAACATTCAGTACTTC. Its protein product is CASSIGREREWRANIQYF.

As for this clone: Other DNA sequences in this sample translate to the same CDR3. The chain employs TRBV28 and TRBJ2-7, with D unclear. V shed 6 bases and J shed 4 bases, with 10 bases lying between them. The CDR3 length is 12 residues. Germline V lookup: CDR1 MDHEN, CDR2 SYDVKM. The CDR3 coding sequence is TGTGCCAGCAGGTCGGACGGGTACGAGCAGTACTTC. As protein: CASRSDGYEQYF.

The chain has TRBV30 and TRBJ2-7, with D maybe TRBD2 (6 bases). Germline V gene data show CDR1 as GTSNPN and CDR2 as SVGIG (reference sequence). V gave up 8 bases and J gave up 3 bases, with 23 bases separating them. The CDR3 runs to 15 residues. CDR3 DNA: TGTGCCCACTCACGAGGGCCCCCGGGAGTCTACGAGCAGTACTTC. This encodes CAHSRGPPGVYEQYF. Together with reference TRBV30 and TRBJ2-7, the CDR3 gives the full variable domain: SQTIHQWPATLVQPVGSPLSLECTVEGTSNPNLYWYRQAAGRGLQLLFYSVGIGQISSEVPQNLSASRPQDRQFILSSKKLLLSDSGFYLCAHSRGPPGVYEQYFGPGTRLTVT.

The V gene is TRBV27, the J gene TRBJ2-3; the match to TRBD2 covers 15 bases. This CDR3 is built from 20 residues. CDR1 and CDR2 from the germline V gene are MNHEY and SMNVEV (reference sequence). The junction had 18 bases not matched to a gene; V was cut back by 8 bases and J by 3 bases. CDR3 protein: CASCRWGGTSGRRETDTQYF. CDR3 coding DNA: TGTGCCAGCTGTCGTTGGGGCGGGACTAGCGGGAGGAGAGAGACAGATACGCAGTATTTT.

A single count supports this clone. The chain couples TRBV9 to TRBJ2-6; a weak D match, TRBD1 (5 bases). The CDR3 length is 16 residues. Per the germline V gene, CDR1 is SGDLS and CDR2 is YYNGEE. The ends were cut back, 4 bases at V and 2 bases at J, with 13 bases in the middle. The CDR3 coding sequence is TGTGCCAGCAGCACCAGGGCAGGTGCTGGGGCCAACGTCCTGACTTTC. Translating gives CASSTRAGAGANVLTF.

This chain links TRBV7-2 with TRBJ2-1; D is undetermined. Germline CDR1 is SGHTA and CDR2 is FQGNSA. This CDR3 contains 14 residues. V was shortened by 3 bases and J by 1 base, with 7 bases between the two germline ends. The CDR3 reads CASSFLNSYNEQFF. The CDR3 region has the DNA TGTGCCAGCAGCTTCCTCAATTCCTACAATGAGCAGTTCTTC. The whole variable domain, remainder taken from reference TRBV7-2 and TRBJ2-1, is GAGVSQSPSNKVTEKGKDVELRCDPISGHTALYWYRQSLGQGLEFLIYFQGNSAPDKSGLPSDRFSAERTGGSVSTLTIQRTQQEDSAVYLCASSFLNSYNEQFFGPGTRLTVL.

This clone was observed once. CDR3 sequence reads: CASSNSGITDTQYF. For the CDR3, the DNA is TGTGCCAGTAGTAATAGCGGGATCACAGATACGCAGTATTTT. The V call is TRBV19, the J call TRBJ2-3; 8 positions agree with TRBD2. Germline CDR1 reads LNHDA; CDR2 reads SQIVND (reference sequence). This CDR3 spans 14 amino acids. The junction had 2 bases not matched to a gene; V was cut back by 4 bases and J by 2 bases.